This passage covers 10 T cell receptor beta chains from one sample sequenced in a study of brain T cells in children with intractable seizures. Method: immunoSEQ multiplex PCR; TCRdb's copy keeps in-frame clones and lacks some. The sample includes roughly 110,000 clones, 90% to 95% of them seen just once. Here the sequenced sample was peripheral blood, taken at surgery. The receptors stem from a boy younger than two with hemimegalencephaly and intractable seizures.

The chain combines TRBV25-1 with TRBJ2-3; D tentatively fits TRBD1 or TRBD2 (5 bases each). The V end lost 3 bases, the J end lost 7 bases, and 14 bases lay between the germline ends. CDR3 length equals 14 residues. Germline V CDR1 and CDR2: MGHDK, SYGVNS. For the CDR3, the DNA is TGTGCCAGCAGTGATTGGGGGAGCCGGAATACGCAGTATTTT. It encodes CASSDWGSRNTQYF.

This chain connects TRBV4-1 to TRBJ2-7; 11 bases are shared with TRBD2. Per the germline V gene, CDR1 is MGHRA and CDR2 is YSYEKL. This CDR3 has 16 residues. V shed 0 bases and J 4 bases; nucleotides not matched to a gene: 5. CDR3 coding DNA: TGCGCCAGCAGCCAAGAACTAGCGGGAGCTTGGTACGAGCAGTACTTC. This translates into CASSQELAGAWYEQYF.

The genes are TRBV5-1 and TRBJ1-5, with D perhaps TRBD1 (5 bases). Between the trimmed V and J ends, which lost 0 bases and 6 bases, there was a span of 13 bases. The CDR3 extends over 15 amino acids. In germline, CDR1 is SGHRS, CDR2 YFSETQ. The chain's CDR3 is CASSLEGHGVQPQHF. The CDR3 coding sequence is TGCGCCAGCAGCTTGGAAGGACATGGGGTTCAGCCCCAGCATTTT.

This clone was seen a single time. V is TRBV3-1 (or the pseudogene TRBV3-2) and J is TRBJ2-7, with D maybe TRBD1 (6 bases). The V and J ends lost 4 bases and 3 bases respectively, with 10 bases between them. The CDR3 totals 13 residues. Germline V gene data show CDR1 as LGHDT and CDR2 as YNNKEL (reference sequence). CDR3 nucleotide sequence: TGTGCCAGCAGCCGGACAGCTTACTACGAGCAGTACTTC. Translation gives CASSRTAYYEQYF.

This clone was seen a handful of times. The J gene is TRBJ1-5, the V gene TRBV19, with TRBD1 identical over 7 bases. The CDR3 loop spans 15 amino acids. V lost 8 bases to trimming and J lost 2 bases; unmatched junction nucleotides: 9. Germline V gene data show CDR1 as LNHDA and CDR2 as SQIVND (reference sequence). CDR3 amino acids: CASRPGTGGNQPQHF. Here the CDR3 DNA reads TGTGCCAGTCGACCGGGCACAGGGGGCAATCAGCCCCAGCATTTT.

This chain connects TRBV6-1 to TRBJ2-7, with 9 bases identical to TRBD2. Germline V CDR1 and CDR2: MNHNS, SASEGT. The CDR3 is made up of 16 amino acids. After removal of 2 bases from V and 2 bases from J, the junction contained 7 bases not matched to a gene. The CDR3 nucleotides read TGTGCCAGCAGTGAATGGGGACTAGCTGCCCCCTACGAGCAGTACTTC. Protein sequence: CASSEWGLAAPYEQYF.

The chain carries TRBV18 and TRBJ1-1; possible D gene TRBD1, 5 bases. The V end lost 1 base, the J end lost 6 bases, and 12 bases lay between the germline ends. Per germline, CDR1 KGHSH and CDR2 LQKENI. The CDR3 sequence is 14 residues long. The CDR3 sequence is CASSPLGRIAEAFF. The CDR3 DNA sequence: TGTGCCAGCTCACCACTGGGGCGGATCGCTGAAGCTTTCTTT.

The chain recombines TRBV5-1 with TRBJ2-5; D is possibly TRBD1 (6 bases). Germline V lookup: CDR1 SGHRS, CDR2 YFSETQ. The CDR3 is 17 residues long. V was clipped by 4 bases and J by 5 bases, with 24 bases between them. CDR3 residues: CASSPNPHRAPGETQYF. The CDR3 nucleotides read TGCGCCAGCAGCCCGAACCCCCACAGGGCCCCAGGGGAGACCCAGTACTTC.

This chain uses TRBV6-2 or TRBV6-3 with TRBJ1-5, with D perhaps matching TRBD1 (6 bases). CDR1 and CDR2 from the germline V gene are MNHEY and SVGEGT. The ends were cut back, 1 base at V and 9 bases at J, with 13 bases in the middle. The CDR3 covers 14 residues. CDR3 nucleotides: TGTGCCAGCAGTTACTTACAGGGCGGAGGGCCCCAGCATTTT. Translated, it gives CASSYLQGGGPQHF.

The V gene is TRBV7-6, the J gene TRBJ2-2; 8 bases line up with TRBD2. CDR3 size: 17 residues. The germline V gene encodes CDR1 SGHVS and CDR2 FNYEAQ. Trimming removed 5 bases from V and 1 base from J; junction bases left unmatched: 9. For the CDR3, the DNA is TGTGCCAGCAGCGCCAGGGGCGCGGGAGGGAACACCGGGGAGCTGTTTTTT. The encoded protein is CASSARGAGGNTGELFF.